These 32 T cell receptor beta chains originate from one sample sequenced in a study of metastatic and nonmetastatic thyroid tumors. Prior to thyroid surgery, none of the patients had received any treatment. TCRdb re-called the PCR reads with MiXCR. The sample includes 21,000 or so clones, about 17% of them seen just once. The sequenced sample was blood. All receptors derive from a male donor with papillary thyroid cancer or a benign thyroid nodule (not recorded which). Some clones in this sample may be carry-over from other donors' samples.

The J gene is TRBJ1-6, the V gene TRBV3-1; D is ambiguous. The V gene's germline CDR1 is LGHDT and CDR2 YNNKEL (reference sequence). V lost 3 bases and J 10 bases, leaving 13 bases between the germline ends. This CDR3 has 14 amino acids. In DNA form, the CDR3 reads TGTGCCAGCAGCCACGGAACTGTGTTGTCACCCCTCCACTTT. Amino acid sequence: CASSHGTVLSPLHF.

About this clone itself: This may come from a read error, since a much larger clone is one base off. V usage is TRBV5-6 and J usage is TRBJ1-1; D not certain. Looked up from germline, CDR1 is SGHDT and CDR2 is YYEEEE. The CDR3 runs 15 residues. The V end lost 1 base, the J end lost 1 base, and 11 bases lay between the germline ends. The CDR3 here is CASSLSMAGNTEAFF. CDR3 coding DNA: TGTGCCAGCAGCTTGTCCATGGCCGGGAACACTGAAGCTTTCTTT.

In this sample, this clone turned up many times. This rearrangement joins TRBV5-1 to TRBJ2-3, with 8 bases aligning to TRBD1. The CDR3 length is 14 residues. The V gene's germline CDR1 is SGHRS and CDR2 YFSETQ. Losses at the gene ends were 6 bases for V and 1 base for J; bases not matched to a gene: 4. The CDR3 loop is CASTSGQGTDTQYF. The CDR3 nucleotides are TGCGCCAGCACCTCGGGACAGGGCACAGATACGCAGTATTTT.

This clone has a count of ten or more. This chain links TRBV28 with TRBJ1-2, with no clear D. CDR1 is MDHEN and CDR2 is SYDVKM in the germline V gene. V was shortened by 6 bases and J by 6 bases, with 11 bases between the two germline ends. The CDR3 runs 12 residues. In DNA, the CDR3 is TGTGCCAGCAGCCTGACCGGTCATGGCTACACCTTC. Its protein is CASSLTGHGYTF.

Only a few counts were recorded for this clone. The chain combines TRBV2 with TRBJ2-3; 7 nucleotides agree with TRBD1. CDR3 length: 14 amino acids. Germline CDR1 reads SNHLY; CDR2 reads FYNNEI. V lost 10 bases to trimming and J lost 1 base; unmatched junction nucleotides: 8. As DNA, the CDR3 is TGTGCCACCTCAACAGGGGAAGGCACAGATACGCAGTATTTT. It specifies CATSTGEGTDTQYF. Drawing the rest from reference TRBV2 and TRBJ2-3, the complete variable domain is EPEVTQTPSHQVTQMGQEVILRCVPISNHLYFYWYRQILGQKVEFLVSFYNNEISEKSEIFDDQFSVERPDGSNFTLKIRSTKLEDSAMYFCATSTGEGTDTQYFGPGTRLTVL.

This clone was seen ten or more times. J is TRBJ1-6 and V is TRBV6-4; D is ambiguous. Trimming shortened V by 3 bases and J by 7 bases, and 7 bases separated the two germline ends. CDR1 and CDR2 (germline): MRHNA, SNTAGT. CDR3 size: 13 residues. CDR3 nucleotides: TGTGCCAGCAGTGATAGCGAAAATTCACCCCTCCACTTT. Protein: CASSDSENSPLHF.

The rearrangement uses TRBV5-6 and TRBJ2-1; possible D gene TRBD2, 6 bases. This CDR3 is built from 15 residues. From germline, CDR1 is SGHDT and CDR2 YYEEEE. V lost 4 bases and J 1 base, leaving 12 bases between the germline ends. In DNA, the CDR3 is TGTGCCAGCAGCGGGGGGACGGGGTCCTACAATGAGCAGTTCTTC. Translated: CASSGGTGSYNEQFF.

This clone has at least ten counts. This chain joins TRBV3-1 and TRBJ2-5; D remains unclear. Germline CDR1 is LGHDT and CDR2 is YNNKEL (reference sequence). The CDR3 loop spans 13 amino acids. Trimming stripped 2 bases from V and 2 bases from J, with 6 bases between. The CDR3 sequence is CASSQREQETQYF. In DNA form, the CDR3 reads TGTGCCAGCAGCCAAAGGGAACAAGAGACCCAGTACTTC.

The rearrangement uses TRBV11-3 and TRBJ2-3; no reliable D call. Germline V CDR1 and CDR2: SGHNT, YENEEA. The CDR3 contains 13 residues. V shed 3 bases and J shed 6 bases, with 10 bases lying between them. The CDR3 loop reads CASSLIDGDTQYF. The CDR3 nucleotides are TGTGCCAGCAGCTTGATCGATGGGGATACGCAGTATTTT.

This clone was observed at least ten times. The J gene is TRBJ1-2, the V gene TRBV28; no definite D call. V was clipped by 4 bases and J by 0 bases, with 12 bases between them. Germline values: CDR1 MDHEN, CDR2 SYDVKM. CDR3 length: 15 residues. The CDR3 DNA sequence: TGTGCCAGCAGTTCGTCCGGGATATCTAACTATGGCTACACCTTC. Protein product: CASSSSGISNYGYTF.

V and J are TRBV7-2 and TRBJ2-1; 8 bases are a match to TRBD2. CDR1 SGHTA and CDR2 FQGNSA come from the germline V gene. This CDR3 contains 14 residues. Trimming took 5 bases from V and 8 from J; bases not matched to a gene: 8. The CDR3 is CASSPWTSSHEQFF. The DNA of the CDR3 is TGTGCCAGCAGCCCTTGGACTAGCAGCCATGAGCAGTTCTTC.

This clone was recorded at least ten times. The rearrangement uses TRBV9 and TRBJ2-2; D tentatively fits TRBD1 or TRBD2 (5 bases each). CDR1 SGDLS and CDR2 YYNGEE come from the germline V gene. The germline V and J ends were trimmed by 0 bases and 0 bases, with 12 bases remaining between them. CDR3 length equals 17 residues. The CDR3 DNA is TGTGCCAGCAGCGTAGTCGGTGAGGGGACGAACACCGGGGAGCTGTTTTTT. It is translated as CASSVVGEGTNTGELFF. Variable domain in full (rest from reference TRBV9 and TRBJ2-2): DSGVTQTPKHLITATGQRVTLRCSPRSGDLSVYWYQQSLDQGLQFLIQYYNGEERAKGNILERFSAQQFPDLHSELNLSSLELGDSALYFCASSVVGEGTNTGELFFGEGSRLTVL.

This clone was observed many times. V gene TRBV12-5 combines with J gene TRBJ2-3, with no clear D. V was pared by 3 bases and J by 7 bases, with 2 bases between. Germline CDR1 is LGHNT and CDR2 is FRNRAP. This CDR3 contains 10 residues. In DNA form, the CDR3 reads TGTGCTAGTGGTTTTTATACGCAGTATTTT. Translated: CASGFYTQYF.

The chain couples TRBV20-1 to TRBJ1-4; 7 nucleotides agree with TRBD1. The junction had 7 bases not matched to a gene; V was cut back by 0 bases and J by 6 bases. The CDR3 is 15 amino acids. CDR1 and CDR2 from the germline V gene are DFQATT and SNEGSKA (reference sequence). Written as DNA, the CDR3 is TGCAGTGCTAGAGATCTTTTAACAGGGGATGAAAAACTGTTTTTT. Its translation is CSARDLLTGDEKLFF.

This clone was picked up a small number of times. The V call is TRBV19, the J call TRBJ2-3, with D hard to call. The J call may be mistaken, given a closer DNA end match to TRBJ1-5. CDR3 length: 15 amino acids. Germline V gene sequence: CDR1 LNHDA, CDR2 SQIVND (reference sequence). The CDR3 coding sequence is TGTGCCAGTAGTATATTACTAGCGGGCACAGATACGCAGCATTTT. Encoded protein: CASSILLAGTDTQHF.

In this sample, this clone turned up a few times. The chain has TRBV5-6 and TRBJ2-5; D perhaps matches TRBD2 (6 bases). This CDR3 contains 15 residues. CDR1 and CDR2 from the germline V gene are SGHDT and YYEEEE. Trimming left V 4 bases short and J 9 bases short, with 22 bases between. CDR3 in amino acids: CASSPWSHPGEAQYF. The CDR3, as DNA: TGTGCCAGCAGCCCCTGGTCCCACCCCGGGGAGGCCCAGTACTTC.

Comments on this clone: A much larger clone is a single base away; this may be a read error. The chain recombines TRBV20-1 with TRBJ2-7, with TRBD2 identical over 7 bases. Germline loops: CDR1 DFQATT, CDR2 SNEGSKA (reference sequence). V lost 7 bases to trimming and J lost 3 bases; unmatched junction nucleotides: 9. This CDR3 has 13 residues. CDR3 sequence reads: CSGMGGGVYEQYF. The DNA for the CDR3 is TGCAGTGGTATGGGGGGAGGGGTCTACGAGCAGTACTTC.

This clone is deemed medium-sized. The chain links TRBV6-5 to TRBJ2-1; a weak D match, TRBD2 (6 bases). The length of the CDR3 is 17 residues. V gave up 2 bases and J gave up 0 bases, with 14 bases separating them. The germline gives CDR1 MNHEY, CDR2 SVGAGI. The CDR3: CASSYGYSGSSYNEQFF. DNA of the CDR3: TGTGCCAGCAGTTACGGGTATAGCGGAAGCTCCTACAATGAGCAGTTCTTC.

This clone was counted ten times or more. The chain joins TRBV20-1 to TRBJ1-1; D is ambiguous. V lost 3 bases and J lost 1, with 6 bases in between. The CDR3 has 12 amino acids. Germline assignment: CDR1 DFQATT and CDR2 SNEGSKA (reference sequence). As DNA, the CDR3 is TGCAGTGCTAGTAGGAGGAACACTGAAGCTTTCTTT. Translating gives CSASRRNTEAFF.

Many counts were recorded for this clone. The rearrangement links TRBV28 to TRBJ1-3, with D possibly matching TRBD1 (6 bases). Trimming took off 7 bases at V and 4 bases at J, with 17 bases between the two ends. The CDR3 spans 15 residues. Germline V gene data show CDR1 as MDHEN and CDR2 as SYDVKM. CDR3 protein: CASTVGGSTGNTIYF. DNA of the CDR3: TGTGCCAGCACCGTAGGGGGATCAACGGGAAACACCATATATTTT.

As concerns this clone: This may be a read error: a much more frequent sequence differs by one nucleotide. J is TRBJ2-3 and V is TRBV7-9; no reliable D call. The CDR3 is 14 residues long. The germline CDR1 and CDR2 sequences are SEHNR and FQNEAQ (reference sequence). In DNA, the CDR3 is TGTGCCATCAGCCCCACTACGAGCACAGATACGCAGTATTTT. The encoded protein is CAISPTTSTDTQYF.

This clone has ten or more counts. The V call is TRBV7-9, the J call TRBJ2-5; 10 bases map to TRBD2. After removal of 5 bases from V and 5 bases from J, the junction contained 8 bases not matched to a gene. The germline V gene encodes CDR1 SEHNR and CDR2 FQNEAQ (reference sequence). This CDR3 contains 15 residues. The CDR3 DNA follows: TGTGCCAGCAGCCCTCTTAGCGGGGGGAGCGAGACCCAGTACTTC. It yields the protein CASSPLSGGSETQYF.

In its sample, this clone was seen many times. The chain links TRBV28 to TRBJ2-1; possibly TRBD1 for D (6 bases). V was clipped by 2 bases and J by 4 bases, with 6 bases between them. From germline, CDR1 is MDHEN and CDR2 SYDVKM. The CDR3 contains 13 residues. The CDR3 spells CASSLGQYNEQFF. CDR3 DNA sequence: TGTGCCAGCAGTTTAGGACAGTACAATGAGCAGTTCTTC.

By share, this clone ranks as medium-sized. The chain has TRBV12-3 or TRBV12-4 and TRBJ1-2, with no clear D. V gave up 6 bases and J gave up 5 bases, with 13 bases separating them. There are 13 residues in the CDR3. The DNA of the CDR3 is TGTGCCAGCAGCCCCGGACCGAAATATGGCTACACCTTC. The encoded protein is CASSPGPKYGYTF.

Only a few counts were recorded for this clone. The chain couples TRBV28 to TRBJ1-2, with 9 positions matching TRBD1. Germline CDR1 MDHEN, CDR2 SYDVKM. This CDR3 contains 16 residues. The ends lost 6 bases at V and 4 bases at J; junction bases unmatched: 12. This CDR3 reads CASRPDRGTLIYGYTF. CDR3 in DNA: TGTGCCAGCAGACCAGACAGGGGGACCCTTATCTATGGCTACACCTTC.

This clone was observed many times. The CDR3: CASSLDLTSSDTQYF. The CDR3 nucleotides are TGCGCCAGCAGCTTGGACTTAACTAGTTCAGATACGCAGTATTTT. V is TRBV5-1 and J is TRBJ2-3; possible D gene TRBD2, 5 bases. CDR3 length equals 15 residues. V gave up 0 bases and J gave up 4 bases, with 12 bases separating them. The germline CDR1 and CDR2 sequences are SGHRS and YFSETQ.

Ten or more counts support this clone. The J gene is TRBJ1-1, the V gene TRBV20-1; D remains unclear. The CDR3 is made up of 11 amino acids. The germline V and J ends were trimmed by 0 bases and 5 bases, with 4 bases remaining between them. The germline V gene has CDR1 DFQATT and CDR2 SNEGSKA (reference sequence). In nucleotides, the CDR3 is TGCAGTGCTAGAGAGACGACTGAAGCTTTCTTT. Translating it yields CSARETTEAFF.

The table lists this clone with many counts. Relative to the germline gene, one junction end is altered; a read error may explain this. The CDR3 nucleotides are TGTGCTAGCAGCTTATCTGGAAACTCCGGCGGGGAGCTGTTTTTT. Residues: CASSLSGNSGGELFF. The genes are TRBV7-7 and TRBJ2-2; D gene ambiguous. The CDR3 totals 15 residues. CDR1 is SSHAT and CDR2 is FNYEAQ in the germline V gene (reference sequence).

There are many counts of this clone. This chain uses TRBV7-3 with TRBJ2-3; 12 nucleotides line up with TRBD2. V trimming: 0 bases; J trimming: 2 bases; junction bases outside the gene matches: 3. The CDR3 contains 17 residues. CDR1 SGHTA and CDR2 FQGTGA come from the germline V gene. The CDR3 is CASSLTGTSGYTDTQYF. The CDR3 nucleotides are TGTGCCAGCAGCTTAACGGGGACTAGCGGGTACACAGATACGCAGTATTTT.

This clone appeared many times. The chain employs TRBV4-1 and TRBJ1-1; D not certain. The CDR3 loop spans 13 amino acids. Germline V gene sequence: CDR1 MGHRA, CDR2 YSYEKL. With 7 bases removed from V and 1 base from J, the gap between germline ends came to 10 bases. The CDR3 DNA sequence: TGCGCCAGCAACCCTACGGGGAACACTGAAGCTTTCTTT. Protein: CASNPTGNTEAFF.

This clone was counted at least ten times. The chain joins TRBV5-1 to TRBJ2-1; D remains ambiguous. V was shortened by 6 bases and J by 0 bases, with 7 bases between the two germline ends. The CDR3 has 13 amino acids. Germline CDR1 and CDR2: SGHRS and YFSETQ. This CDR3 reads CASMLSSYNEQFF. The CDR3 coding sequence is TGCGCCAGCATGTTGAGCTCCTACAATGAGCAGTTCTTC.

This clone was found many times. The rearrangement links TRBV7-9 to TRBJ2-1, with a weak D call TRBD2 (5 bases). The CDR3 sequence is 12 residues long. CDR1 is SEHNR and CDR2 is FQNEAQ in the germline V gene (reference sequence). CDR3 loop: CAQERRYNEQFF. The CDR3 DNA is TGTGCTCAGGAGCGGAGATACAATGAGCAGTTCTTC.